This passage covers 27 T cell receptor beta chains from one sample sequenced in a study of shared clonotypes between healthy human individuals (dated by TCRdb to about 2020). Libraries were made using the immunoSEQ multiplex PCR assay. TCRdb took this table from immuneACCESS and kept in-frame rearrangements with V and J called. Such tables lack part of the clones; where checked against another copy, unresolved V genes explain under half of the gap, and the rest is unexplained. A total of about 590,000 clones appear in this sample, 95% to 96% of them only once. In total, the top ten clones hold approximately 0.1% of the sample. CD8 naive samples were CD45RO-negative cells positively selected for CCR7, giving a CD45RA+CCR7+ population that excluded TemRA cells. Sequences were obtained from naive CD8+ T cells sorted from blood. This sample's cell subset or site label indicates: CD45RA+CCR7+. The receptors were gathered from a woman in her 30s in good health.

The chain employs TRBV2 and TRBJ2-1; D might be TRBD2 (5 bases). CDR1 is SNHLY and CDR2 is FYNNEI in the germline V gene. Between the trimmed V and J ends, which lost 3 bases and 6 bases, there was a span of 9 bases. This CDR3 contains 13 residues. CDR3 bases: TGTGCCAGCAGTGACAGCGGACCCAATGAGCAGTTCTTC. Translation: CASSDSGPNEQFF. The full variable domain, its missing parts supplied by reference TRBV2 and TRBJ2-1, is EPEVTQTPSHQVTQMGQEVILRCVPISNHLYFYWYRQILGQKVEFLVSFYNNEISEKSEIFDDQFSVERPDGSNFTLKIRSTKLEDSAMYFCASSDSGPNEQFFGPGTRLTVL.

The chain combines TRBV27 with TRBJ1-5, with D perhaps matching TRBD1 (5 bases). The CDR3 runs 16 residues. The V end lost 4 bases, the J end lost 2 bases, and 15 bases lay between the germline ends. From germline, CDR1 is MNHEY and CDR2 SMNVEV (reference sequence). The chain's CDR3 is CASSSLKRGGNQPQHF. As DNA, the CDR3 is TGTGCCAGCAGTTCTTTAAAACGGGGGGGCAATCAGCCCCAGCATTTT.

The chain joins TRBV13 to TRBJ1-1; 9 positions agree with TRBD1. This CDR3 contains 14 residues. Germline CDR1 is PRHDT and CDR2 is FYEKMQ (reference sequence). V lost 5 bases and J lost 4; bases outside the gene matches: 5. The CDR3 spells CASSPTDRGTEAFF. The CDR3 region has the DNA TGTGCCAGCAGCCCCACGGACAGGGGCACTGAAGCTTTCTTT.

The V gene is TRBV19, the J gene TRBJ2-4, with 7 bases aligning to TRBD1. Trimming removed 9 bases from V and 5 bases from J; junction bases left unmatched: 16. The CDR3 is 16 amino acids. Germline values: CDR1 LNHDA, CDR2 SQIVND (reference sequence). The CDR3 nucleotides read TGTGCCAGCCTGCCTGGTCACCGGGACAGAGAAAACATTCAGTACTTC. Its translation is CASLPGHRDRENIQYF.

This chain joins TRBV29-1 and TRBJ2-1; D assignment may be TRBD1 or TRBD2 (5 bases each). V was pared by 6 bases and J by 0 bases, with 15 bases between. The CDR3 totals 15 residues. Germline V lookup: CDR1 SQVTM, CDR2 ANQGSEA. The CDR3 is CSVRPGPNSYNEQFF. The CDR3 DNA reads TGCAGCGTACGACCGGGGCCTAACTCCTACAATGAGCAGTTCTTC.

The chain has TRBV29-1 and TRBJ2-6; the D is unclear. Trimming took off 7 bases at V and 2 bases at J, with 9 bases between the two ends. The CDR3 loop spans 13 amino acids. CDR1 and CDR2 (germline): SQVTM, ANQGSEA. The CDR3 here is CSEINAGANVLTF. The DNA of the CDR3 is TGCAGCGAGATTAACGCTGGGGCCAACGTCCTGACTTTC.

The gene calls are TRBV4-1 and TRBJ2-5; 9 nucleotides align to TRBD1. This CDR3 spans 14 amino acids. Looked up from germline, CDR1 is MGHRA and CDR2 is YSYEKL. The V and J ends lost 4 bases and 4 bases, in that order; junction bases with no gene match: 4. The CDR3 reads CASSPMDRGETQYF. DNA of the CDR3: TGCGCCAGCAGCCCAATGGACAGGGGAGAGACCCAGTACTTC.

This clone has just one count. The rearrangement links TRBV6-5 to TRBJ1-3, with D maybe TRBD1 (6 bases). V lost 6 bases to trimming and J lost 3 bases, with 12 bases between them. Germline V gives CDR1 MNHEY, CDR2 SVGAGI. This CDR3 spans 14 amino acids. CDR3 nucleotide sequence: TGTGCCAGCAGCAGAACAGGGTTTGGAAACACCATATATTTT. This sequence encodes CASSRTGFGNTIYF.

The chain is built from TRBV28 and TRBJ1-5; tentatively, D is TRBD1 (5 bases). Germline assignment: CDR1 MDHEN and CDR2 SYDVKM. The CDR3 extends over 14 amino acids. V lost 6 bases and J lost 6, with 15 bases in between. CDR3 sequence reads: CASSRGTGTQPQHF. Here the CDR3 DNA reads TGTGCCAGCAGCCGCGGGACCGGTACTCAGCCCCAGCATTTT. The variable domain in full, with the rest retrieved from reference TRBV28 and TRBJ1-5, is DVKVTQSSRYLVKRTGEKVFLECVQDMDHENMFWYRQDPGLGLRLIYFSYDVKMKEKGDIPEGYSVSREKKERFSLILESASTNQTSMYLCASSRGTGTQPQHFGDGTRLSIL.

This clone was seen a single time. The rearrangement uses TRBV5-5 and TRBJ2-1; D is perhaps TRBD1 or TRBD2 (5 bases each). Between the trimmed V and J ends, which lost 3 bases and 7 bases, there was a span of 11 bases. Germline V gene lookup returns CDR1 SGHKS and CDR2 YYEKEE (reference sequence). The CDR3 is made up of 13 amino acids. The CDR3 bases are TGTGCCAGCAGCTGGGTATGGGGGAATGAGCAGTTCTTC. It is translated as CASSWVWGNEQFF.

This rearrangement joins TRBV28 to TRBJ2-7, with D hard to call. From germline, CDR1 is MDHEN and CDR2 SYDVKM. The CDR3 sequence is 16 residues long. The V gene lost 5 bases and the J gene lost 7 bases, with 24 bases spanning the gap. CDR3 DNA sequence: TGTGCCAGCAGTCCGGACCTACCTCCCGCTTCTCGGGAGCAGTACTTC. As protein: CASSPDLPPASREQYF.

The chain links TRBV4-1 to TRBJ2-1, with D uncertain. The V end lost 4 bases, the J end lost 0 bases, and 10 bases lay between the germline ends. The CDR3 totals 15 residues. Germline V lookup: CDR1 MGHRA, CDR2 YSYEKL. The CDR3 DNA sequence: TGCGCCAGCAGCCCCCCACAGAGCTCCTACAATGAGCAGTTCTTC. It encodes CASSPPQSSYNEQFF.

This clone has just one count. This chain uses TRBV14 with TRBJ2-7; possible D gene TRBD1, 5 bases. V dropped 3 bases and J dropped 6 bases, with 9 bases sitting between them. The germline V gene encodes CDR1 SGHDN and CDR2 FVKESK. The CDR3 spans 12 residues. The CDR3 here is CASSHDRSEQYF. In DNA, the CDR3 is TGTGCCAGCAGCCACGACAGAAGCGAGCAGTACTTC.

The rearrangement uses TRBV25-1 and TRBJ1-5; tentatively, D is TRBD1 (5 bases). The V gene lost 6 bases and the J gene lost 0 bases, with 21 bases spanning the gap. From germline, CDR1 is MGHDK and CDR2 SYGVNS. The CDR3 contains 18 residues. Here the CDR3 reads CASRGGVAEPNSNQPQHF. CDR3 coding DNA: TGTGCCAGCAGGGGGGGGGTGGCCGAACCGAATAGCAATCAGCCCCAGCATTTT.

J is TRBJ1-6 and V is TRBV28, with D unresolved. Trimming removed 7 bases at V and 0 bases at J, with 7 bases between. The CDR3 sequence is 14 residues long. CDR1 and CDR2 from the germline V gene are MDHEN and SYDVKM. CDR3 loop: CASILSSYNSPLHF. Here the CDR3 DNA reads TGTGCCAGCATTCTCAGCTCCTATAATTCACCCCTCCACTTT.

J is TRBJ2-3 and V is TRBV2, with TRBD2 matching over 7 bases. V shed 2 bases, J shed 2 bases, and the junction held 1 base outside the gene matches. Germline CDR1 SNHLY, CDR2 FYNNEI. The CDR3 consists of 14 residues. The CDR3 loop is CASSETSVTDTQYF. In nucleotides, the CDR3 is TGTGCCAGCAGTGAAACTAGCGTCACAGATACGCAGTATTTT.

This chain joins TRBV5-1 and TRBJ2-7, with no clear D. Germline lookup yields CDR1 SGHRS and CDR2 YFSETQ. This CDR3 region has 15 residues. V was clipped by 4 bases and J by 2 bases, with 16 bases between them. The CDR3 is CASSPLAASTYEQYF. The CDR3 region has the DNA TGCGCCAGCAGCCCCCTGGCGGCCTCTACCTACGAGCAGTACTTC. Drawing the rest from reference TRBV5-1 and TRBJ2-7, the complete variable domain is KAGVTQTPRYLIKTRGQQVTLSCSPISGHRSVSWYQQTPGQGLQFLFEYFSETQRNKGNFPGRFSGRQFSNSRSEMNVSTLELGDSALYLCASSPLAASTYEQYFGPGTRLTVT.

This chain joins TRBV28 and TRBJ1-1; TRBD1 matches 8 bases. Germline lookup yields CDR1 MDHEN and CDR2 SYDVKM. V lost 5 bases, J lost 4 bases, and 9 bases stayed unmatched. The CDR3 contains 15 residues. The CDR3 sequence: CASSTKQGEVTEAFF. The CDR3 DNA follows: TGTGCCAGCAGTACGAAACAGGGGGAGGTCACTGAAGCTTTCTTT.

The chain uses TRBV19 and TRBJ1-1; the match to TRBD1 covers 7 bases. V was clipped by 6 bases and J by 4 bases; unmatched bases: 11. The CDR3 is 15 amino acids. Germline CDR1 and CDR2: LNHDA and SQIVND (reference sequence). The CDR3 DNA sequence: TGTGCCAGTAGCGATGGACAGGAGGGGTTCACTGAAGCTTTCTTT. Its translation is CASSDGQEGFTEAFF.

The V gene is TRBV28, the J gene TRBJ2-5; 7 bases are shared with TRBD1. The CDR3 sequence is 12 residues long. Germline assignment: CDR1 MDHEN and CDR2 SYDVKM. Trimming at V came to 3 bases and at J to 11 bases, leaving 6 bases not matched to a gene. In nucleotides, the CDR3 is TGTGCCAGCAGTTTTGGGCAGGGGGAGCAGTACTTC. Translation gives CASSFGQGEQYF.

The CDR3 reads CASAGIHLQSSGANVLTF. For the CDR3, the DNA is TGTGCCAGCGCGGGCATACACCTGCAAAGTTCTGGGGCCAACGTCCTGACTTTC. This sequence joins TRBV2 and TRBJ2-6; a weak D match, TRBD2 (5 bases). The CDR3 sequence is 18 residues long. Germline V gene data show CDR1 as SNHLY and CDR2 as FYNNEI. V was trimmed by 8 bases and J by 1 base, leaving 21 bases between them.

The rearrangement links TRBV27 to TRBJ1-6, with a tentative D call TRBD1 (5 bases). This CDR3 has 14 residues. V was clipped by 5 bases and J by 9 bases, with 14 bases between them. The germline gives CDR1 MNHEY, CDR2 SMNVEV (reference sequence). In nucleotides, the CDR3 is TGTGCCAGCAGTGTCCTCGGGGGTGGTTCACCCCTCCACTTT. As protein: CASSVLGGGSPLHF.

The J gene is TRBJ2-7, the V gene TRBV28; D possibly uses TRBD1 or TRBD2 (5 bases each). Trimming cost V 3 bases and J 6 bases, with 15 bases left between them. Germline V lookup: CDR1 MDHEN, CDR2 SYDVKM. This CDR3 is 14 amino acids long. This CDR3 reads CASSFGTRSSEQYF. In nucleotides, the CDR3 is TGTGCCAGCAGTTTTGGGACCAGGTCGTCCGAGCAGTACTTC.

V gene TRBV14 combines with J gene TRBJ1-1, with TRBD1 matching over 9 bases. The V and J ends lost 3 bases and 10 bases, in that order; junction bases with no gene match: 6. Germline V CDR1 and CDR2: SGHDN, FVKESK. The CDR3 length is 13 residues. The CDR3: CASSHRDRVGAFF. The CDR3 DNA reads as TGTGCCAGCAGCCACCGGGACAGGGTTGGAGCTTTCTTT.

This clone is a singleton in its sample. The rearrangement uses TRBV7-9 and TRBJ1-1; D remains unclear. CDR3 size: 14 residues. CDR1 is SEHNR and CDR2 is FQNEAQ in the germline V gene (reference sequence). The V gene lost 4 bases and the J gene lost 0 bases, with 9 bases spanning the gap. The DNA of the CDR3 is TGTGCCAGCAGCTCGCCCTTACTGAACACTGAAGCTTTCTTT. Encoded protein: CASSSPLLNTEAFF.

The V gene is TRBV2, the J gene TRBJ2-1, with D perhaps matching TRBD2 (6 bases). CDR1 is SNHLY, CDR2 FYNNEI, per germline. The germline V and J ends were trimmed by 5 bases and 2 bases, with 10 bases remaining between them. The CDR3 sequence is 14 residues long. CDR3 loop: CASSWAGTYNEQFF. DNA for the CDR3: TGTGCCAGCAGTTGGGCGGGAACCTACAATGAGCAGTTCTTC.

The chain couples TRBV6-8 to TRBJ2-1; 7 nucleotides align to TRBD2. V lost 0 bases, J lost 8 bases, and 10 bases stayed unmatched. The CDR3 totals 16 residues. Germline assignment: CDR1 MNHGY and CDR2 SAAAGT. CDR3 in DNA: TGTGCCAGCAGTTACTCTCACAGCGGGACTATAGATGAGCAGTTCTTC. It encodes CASSYSHSGTIDEQFF.